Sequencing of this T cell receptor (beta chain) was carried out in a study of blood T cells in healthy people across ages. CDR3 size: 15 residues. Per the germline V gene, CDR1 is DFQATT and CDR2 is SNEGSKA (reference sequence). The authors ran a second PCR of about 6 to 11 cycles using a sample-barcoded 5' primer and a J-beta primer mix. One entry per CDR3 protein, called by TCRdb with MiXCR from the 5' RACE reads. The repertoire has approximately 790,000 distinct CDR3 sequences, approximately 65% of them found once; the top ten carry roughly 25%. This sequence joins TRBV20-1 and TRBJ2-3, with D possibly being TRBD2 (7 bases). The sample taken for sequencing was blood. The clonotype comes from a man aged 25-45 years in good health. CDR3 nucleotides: TGCAGCCCCTCGGGGGGCCTCGAGCTGACAGATACGCAGTATTTT. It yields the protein CSPSGGLELTDTQYF.